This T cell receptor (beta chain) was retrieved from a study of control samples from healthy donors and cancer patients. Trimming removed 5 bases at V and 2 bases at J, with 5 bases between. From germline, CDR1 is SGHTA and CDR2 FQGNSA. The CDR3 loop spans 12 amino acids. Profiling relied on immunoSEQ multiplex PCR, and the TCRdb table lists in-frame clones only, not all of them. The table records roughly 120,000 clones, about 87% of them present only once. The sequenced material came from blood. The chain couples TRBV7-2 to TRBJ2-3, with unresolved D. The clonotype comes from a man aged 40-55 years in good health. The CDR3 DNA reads TGTGCCAGCAGCCCCTACACAGATACGCAGTATTTT. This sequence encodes CASSPYTDTQYF. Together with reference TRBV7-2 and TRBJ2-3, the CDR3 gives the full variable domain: GAGVSQSPSNKVTEKGKDVELRCDPISGHTALYWYRQSLGQGLEFLIYFQGNSAPDKSGLPSDRFSAERTGGSVSTLTIQRTQQEDSAVYLCASSPYTDTQYFGPGTRLTVL.